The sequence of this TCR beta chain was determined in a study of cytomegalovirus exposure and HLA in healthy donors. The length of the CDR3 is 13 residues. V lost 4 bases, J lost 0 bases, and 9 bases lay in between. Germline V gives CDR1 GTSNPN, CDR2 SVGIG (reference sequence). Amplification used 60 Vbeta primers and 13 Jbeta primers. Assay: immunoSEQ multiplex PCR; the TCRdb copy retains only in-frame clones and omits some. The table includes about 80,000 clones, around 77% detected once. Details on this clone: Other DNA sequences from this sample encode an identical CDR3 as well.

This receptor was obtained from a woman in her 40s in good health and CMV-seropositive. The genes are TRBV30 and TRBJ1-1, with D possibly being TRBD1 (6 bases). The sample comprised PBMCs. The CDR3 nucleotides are TGTGCCTGGATGGGACAAGTGAACACTGAAGCTTTCTTT. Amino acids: CAWMGQVNTEAFF.